The TCR beta chain described here comes from a study of T cells in Graves' hyperthyroidism and ophthalmopathy. CDR3 length equals 14 residues. The trim removed 5 bases at V and 7 bases at J, leaving 7 bases unmatched. Germline values: CDR1 MNHEY, CDR2 SMNVEV (reference sequence). Exclusions: uncontrolled infection, other autoimmune disease, pregnancy, lactation. Study-wide findings and caveats: Peripheral blood also featured most of the thyroid clonotypes expanded above 0.001. Ophthalmopathy and stable hyperthyroidism were separated by a 13 V-J model.

TCR beta CDR3 sequences were amplified from RNA transcripts. An initial round of RT-PCR targeting the TCR CDR3 relied on the HTBI primer set. One entry per CDR3 protein results from TCRdb running MiXCR on the multiplex PCR reads. This sample has 550,000 to 700,000 distinct CDR3 sequences; roughly 14% occur once, and the top ten carry around 4.1%. The table lists this clonotype with many counts. The antigen is undetermined. The material sequenced was blood. This TCR was sampled from a woman between 35 and 50 years old with Graves' ophthalmopathy. This chain links TRBV27 with TRBJ1-2, with 10 bases lining up with TRBD1. CDR3 amino acids: CASSPTGGGGGYTF. The CDR3 DNA reads TGTGCCAGCAGTCCGACAGGGGGCGGAGGTGGCTACACCTTC.